This TCR beta chain was obtained from a study of CD8+ T cells in alopecia areata. The V and J ends lost 2 bases and 3 bases respectively, with 7 bases between them. Germline assignment: CDR1 SGHTA and CDR2 FQGTGA. This CDR3 has 13 residues. Treatment reported: oral pan-JAK inhibitor, 5-10 mg twice daily. Investigators isolated RNA and reverse transcribed it into cDNA to act as the sequencing template. Repertoires were generated with immunoSEQ multiplex PCR, while TCRdb's copy carries only in-frame clones and drops some. This sample yields about 200,000 clones, of which approximately 61% are seen a single time; over 1% belongs to the top ten.

This specimen was CD4+ T cells sorted from blood, taken at week 24, from a patient treated with tofacitinib. This TCR came from a human donor with alopecia areata. The gene calls are TRBV7-3 and TRBJ1-1; D gene ambiguous. The CDR3 bases are TGTGCCAGCAGCTTATTTGGGGACACTGAAGCTTTCTTT. Its protein is CASSLFGDTEAFF. Filled out from reference TRBV7-3 and TRBJ1-1, the complete variable domain reads GAGVSQTPSNKVTEKGKYVELRCDPISGHTALYWYRQSLGQGPEFLIYFQGTGAADDSGLPNDRFFAVRPEGSVSTLKIQRTERGDSAVYLCASSLFGDTEAFFGQGTRLTVV.